This T cell receptor beta chain was profiled in a study of tumor-infiltrating lymphocytes in primary liver carcinoma (TCRdb year 2017). General notes on the study: Four or five patients with histopathologically diagnosed primary liver carcinoma underwent surgical resection in China between November 2015 and March 2016. Of the five patients, three men and two women aged 30 to 69 years, four had hepatocellular carcinoma and one had combined HCC and intrahepatic cholangiocarcinoma. The five patients had tumors of stage T1-T3 N0M0, with maximum diameters ranging from roughly 4.2 to 10 cm. Roughly 3.5 to 7.5 million productive TCRbeta reads were obtained per sample, and no significant difference in read depth was found between tissue types. For each liver tumor, the study sampled five regions along with adjacent normal tissue and blood, and applied TCRbeta repertoire sequencing, expression microarrays and whole-exome sequencing. A total of roughly 35 specimens from 5 patients went through TCRbeta repertoire sequencing, namely 25 tumor regions, 5 adjacent noncancerous liver tissues and 5 peripheral blood samples. Technical replicate repertoires showed high reproducibility, with mean shared-clone rates roughly 0.88 and correlation coefficients above 0.95.

A remark on this clonotype: The antigen it recognizes is unknown. Mismatch with germline at one junction end may stem from a read error.

Using a constant-region primer and ProtoScript II reverse transcriptase, TCRbeta-specific cDNA was reverse-transcribed from about 540 ng total RNA. The TCRbeta libraries were prepared through three rounds of nested multiplex PCR following a slightly modified ARM-PCR procedure. The first two PCR rounds used multiplex TRBV1-TRBV30 forward primers with a Cbeta reverse primer, each for 10 to 11 cycles. Sample barcodes and Illumina adapters were attached in a final 25-cycle PCR using Deep VentR polymerase. Before sequencing, amplicons of 200-500 bp were purified from gel using a QIAquick gel extraction kit. An Illumina HiSeq 2500 was used to sequence the TCRbeta amplicons with 250-bp paired-end reads. Concerning the study's data processing: Quality trimming of reads was performed with Trimmomatic v0.33, and paired reads were merged with FLASH v1.2.11 so that full CDR3 sequences could be recovered. V, D and J germline segments were assigned to the rearranged TCRbeta sequences by MiGEC v1.2.1b. Clonotype statistics and Shannon-Wiener diversity indices were calculated with VDJtools v1.0.0. To cut down on sampling bias, every analysis after diversity analysis relied on just the 250 most abundant clonotypes from each sample. The public reads were quality trimmed at Q25 with fastp and then assembled into clones with MiXCR by TCRdb, keeping productive beta chains. Under each unique CDR3 protein, matching rows form one entry showing the most common genes and DNA. The V and J calls come from TCRdb's annotation, not from the publication. Present in this sample are 300,000 to 350,000 distinct CDR3 sequences, approximately 65% of which were seen just once. The biggest ten clones account for approximately 5.9% of the sample.

The CDR3 spans 16 residues, from the cysteine through the phenylalanine. The sequence is cut down to CDR3 DNA, 48 bases in frame from base 1. Looking up the germline V gene yields CDR1 SGHAT and CDR2 FQNNGV. The investigation overall reported the following: Repertoire overlap was higher between tumor regions (mean roughly 35%) than tumor-adjacent (approximately 17%) or tumor-blood (14%) pairs, consistent with antigen-driven expansion. Because only the TCR beta chain was sequenced and unpaired alpha chains were not captured, true repertoire diversity is likely underestimated. The study included only four to six patients, and the authors note findings should be validated in a larger study. Since the samples were bulk and unsorted, there was no way to compare CD4+ and CD8+ T cell repertoires. The top 250 clones made up a significantly larger repertoire fraction in tumors than in blood (p = 0.039).

TRIzol reagent was used to extract blood RNA from unsorted whole blood, while the DNeasy Blood & Tissue kit provided the germline DNA. Chronic HBV infection was present in the patients, and the patients were treatment-naive at sampling. Before surgery, roughly 3.7 milliliters of peripheral blood were collected into K2EDTA tubes. The V and J genes are TRBV11-2 and TRBJ1-5, with 9 central nucleotides matching TRBD1. The sample was peripheral blood. This sequence was found in a middle-aged man with primary liver carcinoma and hepatitis B virus infection. The CDR3 loop reads CASSLGDRVANHPQHF. The sequenced DNA: TGTGCCAGCAGCTTGGGGGACAGGGTAGCCAATCATCCCCAGCATTTT.